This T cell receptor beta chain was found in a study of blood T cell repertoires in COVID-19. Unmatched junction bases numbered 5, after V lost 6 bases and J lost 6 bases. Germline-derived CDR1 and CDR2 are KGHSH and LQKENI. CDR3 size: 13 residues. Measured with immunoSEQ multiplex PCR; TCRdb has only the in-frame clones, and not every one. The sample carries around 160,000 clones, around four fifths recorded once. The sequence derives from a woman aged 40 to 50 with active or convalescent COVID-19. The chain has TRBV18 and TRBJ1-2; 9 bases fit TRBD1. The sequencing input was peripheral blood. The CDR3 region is CASSIGTGNGYTF. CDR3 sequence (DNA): TGTGCCAGCTCGATAGGGACAGGGAATGGCTACACCTTC.